This passage covers 21 T cell receptor beta chains from one sample sequenced in a study of T cell responses to AZD1222 COVID-19 vaccine. Clones were read by immunoSEQ multiplex PCR, and TCRdb kept only the in-frame ones, dropping some. The repertoire holds 100,000 to 120,000 clones, with approximately 86% as singletons. Specimen: peripheral blood, collected on day 0 of AZD1222 vaccination. Receptor source: an adult in good health.

Here the CDR3 DNA reads TGTGCCAGCAACCGACTAGCGGCCCTTCCCTACGAGCAGTACTTC. Translated, it gives CASNRLAALPYEQYF. J is TRBJ2-7 and V is TRBV2; 9 bases are shared with TRBD2. The trim removed 7 bases at V and 2 bases at J, leaving 9 bases unmatched. Germline V CDR1 and CDR2: SNHLY, FYNNEI. The CDR3 covers 15 residues.

CDR3 DNA: TGTGCCAGCAACGGACATTCTGGGGCCAACGTCCTGACTTTC. Translated: CASNGHSGANVLTF. This chain uses TRBV28 with TRBJ2-6; TRBD1 might be the D (5 bases). Germline V gene data show CDR1 as MDHEN and CDR2 as SYDVKM. The CDR3 has 14 amino acids. The germline V and J ends were trimmed by 7 bases and 1 base, with 8 bases remaining between them.

CDR3 in amino acids: CASSTGLNTGELFF. The CDR3 DNA reads TGTGCCAGTAGTACGGGACTAAACACCGGGGAGCTGTTTTTT. The gene calls are TRBV19 and TRBJ2-2; TRBD2 matches at 7 bases. The CDR3 has 14 amino acids. CDR1 is LNHDA, CDR2 SQIVND, per germline (reference sequence). V shed 4 bases and J 2 bases; nucleotides not matched to a gene: 1.

This sequence joins TRBV4-1 and TRBJ2-7; D tentatively reads TRBD1 or TRBD2 (6 bases each). Trimming cost V 1 base and J 6 bases, with 10 bases left between them. Germline lookup yields CDR1 MGHRA and CDR2 YSYEKL. The CDR3 has 13 amino acids. CDR3 DNA: TGCGCCAGCAGCCAAGTCGGAGGGGGCGAGCAGTACTTC. Encoded protein: CASSQVGGGEQYF.

The chain couples TRBV2 to TRBJ1-6; D is undetermined. Deletions cut 2 bases from V and 7 bases from J, with 9 bases between. Germline CDR1 and CDR2: SNHLY and FYNNEI. The CDR3 consists of 14 residues. The CDR3 sequence is CASSEWGANSPLHF. CDR3 coding DNA: TGTGCCAGCAGTGAATGGGGAGCGAATTCACCCCTCCACTTT.

This chain joins TRBV19 and TRBJ2-7, with D possibly TRBD1 on 5 matching bases. Trimming removed 5 bases from V and 0 bases from J, with 14 bases in between. The CDR3 length is 15 residues. Germline assignment: CDR1 LNHDA and CDR2 SQIVND (reference sequence). As DNA, the CDR3 is TGTGCCAGTAGTTGGGGCAGACCAAACTCCTACGAGCAGTACTTC. Protein: CASSWGRPNSYEQYF.

The genes are TRBV18 and TRBJ1-1, with D possibly TRBD1 on 5 matching bases. Germline V lookup: CDR1 KGHSH, CDR2 LQKENI. The ends were cut back, 4 bases at V and 3 bases at J, with 12 bases in the middle. This CDR3 contains 14 residues. The CDR3 sequence: CASSLGRADTEAFF. CDR3 coding DNA: TGTGCCAGCTCACTGGGACGGGCGGACACTGAAGCTTTCTTT.

This CDR3 is CAIRQGVADEQYF. For the CDR3, the DNA is TGTGCCATCAGGCAGGGGGTAGCTGACGAGCAGTACTTC. This sequence joins TRBV10-3 and TRBJ2-7; TRBD1 matches 7 bases. J lost 5 bases, V lost 6 bases, and 7 bases had no gene match. Germline CDR1 ENHRY, CDR2 SYGVKD. The CDR3 extends over 13 amino acids.

The rearrangement joins TRBV5-4 to TRBJ2-1, with no clear D. V lost 2 bases and J 8 bases, leaving 14 bases between the germline ends. The CDR3 is made up of 14 amino acids. The germline V gene encodes CDR1 SGHNT and CDR2 YYREEE (reference sequence). For the CDR3, the DNA is TGTGCCAGCAGCTTAAGGTCAAAGCCATATGAGCAGTTCTTC. Its translation is CASSLRSKPYEQFF. Full variable domain (outside the CDR3, taken from reference TRBV5-4 and TRBJ2-1): ETGVTQSPTHLIKTRGQQVTLRCSSQSGHNTVSWYQQALGQGPQFIFQYYREEENGRGNFPPRFSGLQFPNYSSELNVNALELDDSALYLCASSLRSKPYEQFFGPGTRLTVL.

This clone showed up just once. The chain's CDR3 is CASSPGTSGGGGTQYF. DNA of the CDR3: TGTGCCAGTAGTCCCGGGACTAGCGGGGGAGGGGGTACGCAGTATTTT. The rearrangement links TRBV19 to TRBJ2-3, with 14 bases lining up with TRBD2. The CDR3 is 16 amino acids. V lost 5 bases and J lost 8; bases outside the gene matches: 9. Germline V gene data show CDR1 as LNHDA and CDR2 as SQIVND (reference sequence).

As DNA, the CDR3 is TGTGCCAGCAGCCAAGCGGTCGGCGCAGATACGCAGTATTTT. Protein sequence: CASSQAVGADTQYF. The rearrangement joins TRBV3-1 (or the pseudogene TRBV3-2) to TRBJ2-3; D remains ambiguous. Germline V gene data show CDR1 as LGHDT and CDR2 as YNNKEL (reference sequence). The ends were cut back, 1 base at V and 4 bases at J, with 9 bases in the middle. CDR3 length: 14 residues.

The J gene is TRBJ2-1, the V gene TRBV5-1; 9 positions agree with TRBD1. This CDR3 has 18 amino acids. With V trimmed by 2 bases and J by 1 base, 10 bases remained unmatched. Germline CDR1 reads SGHRS; CDR2 reads YFSETQ. The CDR3 DNA reads TGCGCCAGCAGCTTTAGGGGGATAGGGACAGGGTCCTACAATGAGCAGTTCTTC. It specifies CASSFRGIGTGSYNEQFF.

V gene TRBV6-5 combines with J gene TRBJ2-3; D call uncertain. CDR3 length: 12 amino acids. CDR1 is MNHEY, CDR2 SVGAGI, per germline. Trimming shortened V by 6 bases and J by 3 bases, and 7 bases separated the two germline ends. The CDR3 here is CASSLNTDTQYF. CDR3 in DNA: TGTGCCAGCAGCCTAAATACAGATACGCAGTATTTT.

A single count supports this clone. This chain joins TRBV10-3 and TRBJ2-7; TRBD1 matches at 7 bases. CDR1 and CDR2 from the germline V gene are ENHRY and SYGVKD. CDR3 length: 13 residues. The J segment lost 7 bases and the V segment lost 6 bases, leaving 9 bases of the junction unmatched. The CDR3 DNA sequence: TGTGCCATCAGATCCGACAGGGCTGGGGAGCAGTACTTC. Its translation is CAIRSDRAGEQYF.

This chain uses TRBV7-2 with TRBJ1-1; 8 bases are a match to TRBD1. J gave up 4 bases and V 5 bases, and 9 bases lay outside the gene matches. The CDR3 is made up of 15 amino acids. Germline V CDR1 and CDR2: SGHTA, FQGNSA. The CDR3 DNA sequence: TGTGCCAGCAGCGAACACAGGGGGTTGGTCACTGAAGCTTTCTTT. Translation gives CASSEHRGLVTEAFF.

The chain links TRBV29-1 to TRBJ1-3; 8 bases fit TRBD1. The CDR3 contains 13 residues. CDR1 and CDR2 from the germline V gene are SQVTM and ANQGSEA. V lost 6 bases to trimming and J lost 0 bases; unmatched junction nucleotides: 1. CDR3 sequence (DNA): TGCAGCGTCGGACAGGGCTCTGGAAACACCATATATTTT. Protein sequence: CSVGQGSGNTIYF. The variable domain in full, with the rest retrieved from reference TRBV29-1 and TRBJ1-3, is SAVISQKPSRDICQRGTSLTIQCQVDSQVTMMFWYRQQPGQSLTLIATANQGSEATYESGFVIDKFPISRPNLTFSTLTVSNMSPEDSSIYLCSVGQGSGNTIYFGEGSWLTVV.

The chain has TRBV6-1 and TRBJ2-7; D gene unclear. Germline CDR1 and CDR2: MNHNS and SASEGT. The CDR3 spans 16 residues. V was clipped by 1 base and J by 3 bases, with 16 bases between them. CDR3 coding DNA: TGTGCCAGCAGTGAAGAATCGGTCACCCCCTTCTACGAGCAGTACTTC. It encodes CASSEESVTPFYEQYF.

The chain links TRBV28 to TRBJ2-2, with D tentatively TRBD1 or TRBD2 (6 bases each). This CDR3 comprises 16 residues. Germline V gene sequence: CDR1 MDHEN, CDR2 SYDVKM. Between the trimmed V and J ends, which lost 4 bases and 6 bases, there was a span of 18 bases. The CDR3 spells CASSYYQTGGAGELFF. CDR3 coding DNA: TGTGCCAGCAGTTATTACCAGACAGGAGGGGCCGGGGAGCTGTTTTTT.

V gene TRBV4-2 combines with J gene TRBJ2-1; D is perhaps TRBD1 or TRBD2 (5 bases each). The CDR3 contains 15 residues. Trimming took 1 base from V and 5 from J, leaving 12 bases between them. Germline V gives CDR1 LGHNA, CDR2 YNFKEQ. CDR3 sequence reads: CASSQGPGRNNEQFF. CDR3 DNA: TGTGCCAGCAGCCAAGGGCCGGGGCGAAACAATGAGCAGTTCTTC.

A note on this clone: A junction end diverges from the germline sequence, so it may reflect a read error. This specimen includes other DNA sequences encoding the same CDR3. Here the CDR3 DNA reads TGCAGCGTTGAAGTCTTCAGGACGGCTAGCTCCTACGAGCAATACTTC. Residues: CSVEVFRTASSYEQYF. The V and J genes are TRBV29-1 and TRBJ2-7, with D perhaps matching TRBD2 (5 bases). CDR1 is SQVTM, CDR2 ANQGSEA, per germline. The CDR3 length is 16 residues.

This clone showed up just a few times. The genes are TRBV11-2 and TRBJ2-3; TRBD1 might be the D (5 bases). V lost 1 base, J lost 3 bases, and 8 bases lay in between. CDR1 and CDR2 (germline): SGHAT, FQNNGV. CDR3 size: 14 residues. Written as DNA, the CDR3 is TGTGCCAGCAGCTTAGGGACAAAGACAGATACGCAGTATTTT. Its protein is CASSLGTKTDTQYF.